These T cell receptor beta chains were read from a single sample in a study of human T cells and chemical hapten exposure. MiXCR, applied by TCRdb to the RACE reads, yields one record per CDR3 protein. Altogether some 80,000 distinct CDR3 sequences are present, about 10% being singletons, with the ten largest covering about 4%. The material sequenced was whole blood, taken in connection with sensitization to the hapten diphenylcyclopropenone (DPC). Receptors were obtained from a woman in her forties or fifties with alopecia areata. Some clones in this sample may be carry-over from other donors' samples. Each CDR3 is given with its conserved first and last residue. A D gene is named only where the DNA matches it firmly. A row's size may be missing; if present it is once, few, many or a size class.

J gene	V gene	D gene	clone size	CDR3 protein	CDR3 DNA
TRBJ2-5	TRBV13	NA	many	CASSLTEIQETQYF	TGTGCCAGCAGCTTAACAGAGATCCAAGAGACCCAGTACTTC
TRBJ1-6	TRBV7-6	TRBD1	many	CASSLSGTGYSPLHF	TGTGCCAGCAGCTTGTCCGGGACAGGGTACTCACCCCTCCACTTT
TRBJ1-2	TRBV5-5	NA	few	CASSLAAGANYGYTF	TGTGCCAGCAGCTTGGCGGCAGGGGCTAACTATGGCTACACCTTC
TRBJ2-2	TRBV5-1	NA	few	CASSLRRQGRTGELFF	TGCGCCAGCAGCTTGAGGAGGCAGGGGCGCACCGGGGAGCTGTTTTTT
TRBJ2-1	TRBV30	NA	many	CAWGVSEQFF	TGTGCCTGGGGGGTTAGTGAGCAGTTCTTC
TRBJ1-1	TRBV28	NA	few	CASSSRGNANTEAFF	TGTGCCAGCAGTTCAAGGGGGAACGCGAACACTGAAGCTTTCTTT
TRBJ2-5	TRBV10-3	TRBD2	NA	CAISDGGTSEYQETQYF	TGTGCCATCAGTGATGGCGGAACTAGCGAGTACCAAGAGACCCAGTACTTC
TRBJ2-1	TRBV4-2	TRBD2	NA	CASSQILAGPEQFF	TGTGCCAGCAGCCAAATACTAGCGGGCCCTGAGCAGTTCTTC
TRBJ2-3	TRBV5-1	NA	many	CASSESADTQYF	TGCGCCAGCAGCGAATCCGCCGATACGCAGTATTTT
TRBJ1-1	TRBV29-1	NA	few	CSVEDDGRWDEAFF	TGCAGCGTTGAAGATGATGGGCGCTGGGATGAAGCTTTCTTT
TRBJ1-2	TRBV3-1	NA	NA	CASSQGGSGGYTF	TGTGCCAGCAGCCAAGGTGGGTCTGGCGGCTACACCTTC
TRBJ2-3	TRBV7-2	NA	few	CASSSNPGPDTQYF	TGTGCCAGCAGCTCAAATCCAGGCCCAGATACGCAGTATTTT
TRBJ2-2	TRBV2	TRBD1	many	CASRERTGLGTGELFF	TGTGCCAGCCGAGAGAGGACAGGTTTGGGCACCGGGGAGCTGTTTTTT
TRBJ2-1	TRBV7-2	NA	few	CASSPERVYNEQFF	TGTGCCAGCAGCCCCGAGCGGGTTTACAATGAGCAGTTCTTC
TRBJ2-2	TRBV12-3/TRBV12-4	TRBD2	few	CASSLTSGNTGELFF	TGTGCCAGCAGTTTGACTAGCGGGAACACCGGGGAGCTGTTTTTT
TRBJ1-6	TRBV7-9	TRBD1	many	CASSAQGQGYNSPLHF	TGTGCCAGCAGCGCGCAAGGACAGGGGTATAATTCACCCCTCCACTTT
TRBJ2-3	TRBV30	NA	few	CAWSVGGLLSSTDTQYF	TGTGCCTGGAGTGTTGGGGGCCTACTATCTAGCACAGATACGCAGTATTTT
TRBJ2-1	TRBV5-1	NA	many	CASSLEGRDEQFF	TGCGCCAGCAGCTTGGAGGGCAGGGATGAGCAGTTCTTC
TRBJ2-3	TRBV28	NA	NA	CASREWTRSAQYF	TGTGCCAGCCGGGAGTGGACACGAAGTGCGCAGTATTTT
TRBJ1-5	TRBV7-2	TRBD1	NA	CASSEQGASNQPQHF	TGTGCCAGCAGCGAACAGGGGGCGAGCAATCAGCCCCAGCATTTT
TRBJ2-5	TRBV7-9	NA	many	CASSAPEVVVRETQYF	TGTGCCAGCAGCGCCCCAGAGGTGGTGGTTCGAGAGACCCAGTACTTC
TRBJ2-3	TRBV7-9	NA	few	CASSLRPGTTEGTQYF	TGTGCCAGCAGCTTAAGGCCGGGCACGACAGAAGGTACGCAGTATTTT
TRBJ2-7	TRBV29-1	TRBD1	many	CSVMPGQGSYEQYF	TGCAGCGTTATGCCGGGACAGGGTTCCTACGAGCAGTACTTC
TRBJ2-3	TRBV11-2	TRBD1	NA	CASSRLGQLTDTQYF	TGTGCCAGCAGCCGCCTGGGACAGCTCACAGATACGCAGTATTTT
TRBJ2-6	TRBV14	NA	many	CASSQERSYSLSGANVLTF	TGTGCCAGCAGCCAAGAAAGGTCCTATTCCCTCTCTGGGGCCAACGTCCTGACTTTC
TRBJ1-1	TRBV7-9	NA	many	CASSLAVGKNTEAFF	TGTGCCAGCAGCTTAGCGGTGGGAAAGAACACTGAAGCTTTCTTT
TRBJ1-1	TRBV12-3/TRBV12-4	TRBD1	NA	CASMVTGGAEAFF	TGTGCCAGCATGGTGACAGGGGGCGCCGAAGCTTTCTTT
TRBJ2-6	TRBV28	NA	many	CASSKVMTYRSGANVLTF	TGTGCCAGCAGTAAAGTTATGACGTATCGTTCTGGGGCCAACGTCCTGACTTTC
TRBJ2-7	TRBV25-1	TRBD2	NA	CASSEGRGWSHEQYF	TGTGCCAGCAGTGAAGGGAGGGGCTGGTCCCACGAGCAGTACTTC
TRBJ2-5	TRBV20-1	NA	many	CSAREATQETQYF	TGCAGTGCTAGAGAGGCTACCCAAGAGACCCAGTACTTC
TRBJ2-7	TRBV20-1	NA	NA	CSARALGGSLNEQYF	TGCAGTGCTAGAGCGTTGGGTGGGAGTCTCAACGAGCAGTACTTC
TRBJ2-5	TRBV7-7	NA	many	CASSLGWGATVETQYF	TGTGCTAGCAGCTTAGGTTGGGGCGCTACCGTGGAGACCCAGTACTTC
TRBJ1-2	TRBV27	NA	many	CASSLSLQAPYGYTF	TGTGCCAGCAGTTTATCGCTACAGGCCCCCTATGGCTACACCTTC
TRBJ1-1	TRBV5-6	NA	NA	CASSLGPTMNTEAFF	TGTGCCAGCAGCTTGGGGCCCACCATGAACACTGAAGCTTTCTTT
TRBJ1-6	TRBV28	TRBD1	few	CASWTGGSPLHF	TGTGCCAGCTGGACAGGGGGTTCACCCCTCCACTTT
TRBJ1-6	TRBV20-1	NA	few	CSARDWRSSYNSPLHF	TGCAGTGCTAGAGATTGGCGGAGCTCCTATAATTCACCCCTCCACTTT
TRBJ2-3	TRBV7-9	TRBD2	NA	CASSLASGSTDTQYF	TGTGCCAGCAGCTTAGCTAGCGGGAGTACAGATACGCAGTATTTT
TRBJ2-1	TRBV6-2/TRBV6-3	NA	many	CASSPRAGPYNEQFF	TGTGCCAGCAGCCCTCGAGCGGGCCCCTACAATGAGCAGTTCTTC
TRBJ2-1	TRBV12-3/TRBV12-4	TRBD2	many	CASGREGSYNEQFF	TGTGCCTCTGGGCGGGAGGGCTCCTACAATGAGCAGTTCTTC
TRBJ2-7	TRBV5-6	TRBD2	NA	CVSSLKSPTSGRAGQYF	TGTGTCAGCAGCTTGAAGAGCCCCACTAGCGGGAGGGCCGGGCAGTACTTC
TRBJ2-7	TRBV18	TRBD1	few	CASSPGQNYEQYF	TGTGCCAGCTCACCGGGACAGAATTACGAGCAGTACTTC
TRBJ2-2	TRBV28	NA	many	CASSFGQTYGELFF	TGTGCCAGCAGTTTTGGCCAAACATACGGGGAGCTGTTTTTT
TRBJ1-1	TRBV18	TRBD1	many	CASSPQGGYTEAFF	TGTGCCAGCTCACCCCAGGGGGGATACACTGAAGCTTTCTTT
TRBJ2-7	TRBV29-1	NA	many	CSVARRVLGADEQYF	TGCAGCGTTGCCCGTAGGGTTCTGGGGGCGGACGAGCAGTACTTC
TRBJ2-2	TRBV7-8	NA	NA	CASSLYTGIGTGELFF	TGTGCCAGCAGCCTCTACACAGGGATCGGCACCGGGGAGCTGTTTTTT